This TCR beta chain was retrieved from a study of OX40 agonist ivuxolimab in advanced cancers. Study-wide context: Patients were treated with ivuxolimab, an agonistic anti-OX40 (CD134) antibody.

Germline assignment: CDR1 LNHDA and CDR2 SQIVND (reference sequence). The V end lost 1 base, the J end lost 4 bases, and 10 bases lay between the germline ends. This CDR3 is built from 14 residues. Worth noting for this clone: Its antigen is not known.

With baseline, cycle 4 day 1, and cycle 7 day 1 as timepoints, blood was sampled. The repertoire was sequenced with immunoSEQ multiplex PCR; TCRdb's copy has only in-frame clones and lacks some. The sample shows approximately 72,000 clones, 80% to 90% of them seen only once. Study findings and constraints: Near-lowest levels of clonal expansion characterized partial responders at 0.1-3.0 mg/kg.

The material sequenced was CD4+ or CD8+ T cells sorted from blood, taken in a trial of the OX40 agonist ivuxolimab. This receptor was identified in an adult with an advanced solid tumor such as melanoma, head and neck, liver or kidney cancer. The chain links TRBV19 to TRBJ2-5; perhaps TRBD1 as D (5 bases). CDR3 sequence: CASSIGTRVETQYF. CDR3 nucleotides: TGTGCCAGTAGTATAGGGACCAGGGTAGAGACCCAGTACTTC.